The rows below give T cell receptor beta chains drawn from one sample of a study of a mutant IDH1 vaccine in newly diagnosed glioma. These receptors' antigens are unknown. Some clones are missing from TCRdb's copy, which holds only in-frame ones; the method was immunoSEQ multiplex PCR. The repertoire holds about 68,000 clones, with 84% as singletons. Sequencing used PBMCs, obtained from a glioma patient whose treatment included an IDH1 peptide vaccine. The receptors shown here come from a man aged 18 to 30 with glioma. The conserved cysteine and the conserved F or W are not part of the CDR3 here. A D gene is named only where the DNA matches it firmly.

D: TRBD1; V: TRBV9; CDR3: ASSVGQGSNQPQH
D: -; V: TRBV6-6; CDR3: ASSRGLYYEQY
D: TRBD1; V: TRBV7-2; CDR3: ASSLGQGYEQF
D: -; V: TRBV13; CDR3: ASSSNRGRGEAF
D: -; V: TRBV19; CDR3: ASSGTSTDTQY
D: -; V: TRBV21-1; CDR3: ASPRRANEKLF
D: TRBD2; V: TRBV5-5; CDR3: ASSSVAGGVVYEQY
D: TRBD1; V: TRBV5-6; CDR3: ASSQGQGAPYEQY
D: -; V: TRBV5-4; CDR3: ASSVDRSTSYEQY
D: -; V: TRBV29-1; CDR3: SVTPGGFQETQY
D: -; V: TRBV5-1; CDR3: ASSPGEGPPTNTIY
D: TRBD2; V: TRBV19; CDR3: ASGPGLAYEQF
D: -; V: TRBV5-6; CDR3: ASRPHRSSYEQY
D: -; V: TRBV7-9; CDR3: ASSAGGIGYT
D: TRBD1; V: TRBV7-2; CDR3: ASKTGPHTDTQY
D: -; V: TRBV6-5; CDR3: ASSSGVRGYT